The clone carrying this TCR beta chain was seen ten or more times. What it recognizes is unknown. The entry originates in a study of CD8 T cells in ankylosing spondylitis. The study, taken as a whole, reports: The study looked at matched synovial fluid samples from ankylosing spondylitis patients. Disease-linked clones were reported to be significantly enriched there.

V dropped 3 bases and J dropped 4; count of bases not matched to a gene: 11. The germline CDR1 and CDR2 sequences are DFQATT and SNEGSKA (reference sequence). The CDR3 covers 16 residues. It was by quantitative 5'-RACE with molecular barcodes that TCR beta libraries were made. Each CDR3 protein gets one entry after TCRdb re-called the 5' RACE reads with MiXCR. The sample consists of 300,000 to 400,000 distinct CDR3 sequences, 9.5% to 13% of them appearing once. The genes are TRBV20-1 and TRBJ2-1; 8 bases match TRBD2. The clonotype was recovered from a female donor with ankylosing spondylitis or in good health (not recorded which). Sequencing was carried out using blood, either unsorted or a sorted T cell fraction (not recorded which). DNA of the CDR3: TGCAGTGCTAGGAAAAACCCTGGCGGGGGGTACAATGAGCAGTTCTTC. The encoded protein is CSARKNPGGGYNEQFF.